This TCR beta chain was captured by sequencing in a study of response to subunit inactivated influenza vaccine. A single record per CDR3 protein comes from TCRdb applying MiXCR to the RT-PCR reads. The sample carries 550,000 to 800,000 distinct CDR3 sequences, over 11% recorded once. The germline V and J ends were trimmed by 7 bases and 8 bases, with 14 bases remaining between them. This CDR3 has 12 residues. Per germline, CDR1 MDHEN and CDR2 SYDVKM. This clonotype was observed many times. The sequencing here drew on PBMCs from blood, taken less than 15 days before vaccination. The rearrangement joins TRBV28 to TRBJ1-2; D not resolved. The sequence was collected from a man in his fifties or sixties who received an inactivated influenza vaccine. CDR3 DNA: TGTGCCAGCACTCAAGGGAGTTCAGGCTACACCTTC. Translation gives CASTQGSSGYTF.